The clone carrying this T cell receptor beta chain was seen only a few times. Its antigen is unidentified. The entry originates in a study of T-cell reconstitution after alpha-beta-depleted transplantation in children. Study observations and caveats: Most T-cell counts and diversity one year after the transplant came from T cells that were newly produced. Surviving recipient T cells and intrathymic progenitors accounted for some patients' high TCRbeta diversity at day 60. At around two months after transplant, the alpha-beta T cells were reportedly derived from several hundred expanded clones that came from non-depleted graft cells.

Unique molecular identifiers were used in preparing the TCRbeta library. Each CDR3 protein gets one entry after TCRdb re-called the PCR reads with MiXCR. The sample contains about 980,000 distinct CDR3 sequences, 25% to 30% of which appear only once. V lost 1 base, J lost 2 bases, and 10 bases lay in between. This CDR3 is built from 15 residues. Per the germline V gene, CDR1 is SGHTA and CDR2 is FQGNSA. The sequenced sample was PBMCs, mostly from graft donor cells, obtained 360 days after TCRalphabeta/CD19-depleted stem cell transplant. The clonotype was recovered from a boy younger than two who had a stem cell transplant for SCID, so the T cells may come from the graft donor. The chain has TRBV7-2 and TRBJ2-3; D uncertain. The CDR3 DNA reads TGTGCCAGCAGCTTAGTAGGAGCAGCCACAGATACGCAGTATTTT. Its translation is CASSLVGAATDTQYF.